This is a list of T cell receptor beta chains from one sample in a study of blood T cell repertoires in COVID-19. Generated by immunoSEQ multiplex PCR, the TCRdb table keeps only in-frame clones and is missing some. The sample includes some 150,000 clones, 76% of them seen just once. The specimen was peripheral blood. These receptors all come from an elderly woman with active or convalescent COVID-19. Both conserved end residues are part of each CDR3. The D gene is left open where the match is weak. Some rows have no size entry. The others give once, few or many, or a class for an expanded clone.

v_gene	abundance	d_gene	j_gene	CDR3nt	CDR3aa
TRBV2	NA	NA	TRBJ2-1	TGTGCCAGCAGGCGGGACGATAATGAGCAGTTCTTC	CASRRDDNEQFF
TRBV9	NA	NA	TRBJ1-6	TGTGCCAGCAGCGTAGACAGGCAGAATTCACCCCTCCACTTT	CASSVDRQNSPLHF
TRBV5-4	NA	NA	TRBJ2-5	TGTGCCAGCAGCCGAGCCCAGGGGTGGCAAGAGACCCAGTACTTC	CASSRAQGWQETQYF
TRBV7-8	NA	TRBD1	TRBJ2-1	TGTGCCAGCAGCCGGGACAGGCCTTTTATCTCCTACAATGAGCAGTTCTTC	CASSRDRPFISYNEQFF
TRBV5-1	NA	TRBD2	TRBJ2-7	TGCGCCAGCAGCTGGGGGGACTACTACGAGCAGTACTTC	CASSWGDYYEQYF
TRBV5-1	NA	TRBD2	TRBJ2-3	TGCGCCAGCAGCCGGAAAGCTAGCGGGGTTTGGGATACGCAGTATTTT	CASSRKASGVWDTQYF
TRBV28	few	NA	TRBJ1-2	TGTGCCAGCGTGCAGGGGTCCAACTCGCTCCATGGCTACACCTTC	CASVQGSNSLHGYTF
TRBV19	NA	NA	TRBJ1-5	TGTGCCAGTAGTACCAAGCAAGGGGGTGGGACTCAGCCCCAGCATTTT	CASSTKQGGGTQPQHF
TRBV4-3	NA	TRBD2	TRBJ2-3	TGCGCCAGCAGCCTCGGGACTAGCGGAACAGATACGCAGTATTTT	CASSLGTSGTDTQYF
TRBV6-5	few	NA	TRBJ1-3	TGTGCCAGCAGTTCAGGGCTGGGCGGCACCATATATTTT	CASSSGLGGTIYF
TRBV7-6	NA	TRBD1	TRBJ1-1	TGTGCCAGCAGTTCGGGACAGGGGATGAACACTGAAGCTTTCTTT	CASSSGQGMNTEAFF